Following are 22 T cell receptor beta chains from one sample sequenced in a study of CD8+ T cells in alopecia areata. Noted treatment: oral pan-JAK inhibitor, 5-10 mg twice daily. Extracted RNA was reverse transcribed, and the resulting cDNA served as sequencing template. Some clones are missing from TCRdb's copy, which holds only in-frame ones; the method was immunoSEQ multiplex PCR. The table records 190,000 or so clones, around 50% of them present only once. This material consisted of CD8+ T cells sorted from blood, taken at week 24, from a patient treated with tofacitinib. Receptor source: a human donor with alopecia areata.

In nucleotides, the CDR3 is TGTGCCAGCAGTTTCAAGGGTGCTAATCAGCCCCAGCATTTT. Residues: CASSFKGANQPQHF. The rearrangement links TRBV27 to TRBJ1-5; unclear D gene. The CDR3 has 14 amino acids. CDR1 is MNHEY and CDR2 is SMNVEV in the germline V gene (reference sequence). Between the trimmed V and J ends, which lost 3 bases and 4 bases, there was a span of 10 bases.

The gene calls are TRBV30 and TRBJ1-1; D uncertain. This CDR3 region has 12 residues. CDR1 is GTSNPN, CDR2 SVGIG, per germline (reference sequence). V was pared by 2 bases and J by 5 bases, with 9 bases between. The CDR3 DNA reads TGTGCCTGGAGTACGTTCGGGACTGAAGCTTTCTTT. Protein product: CAWSTFGTEAFF.

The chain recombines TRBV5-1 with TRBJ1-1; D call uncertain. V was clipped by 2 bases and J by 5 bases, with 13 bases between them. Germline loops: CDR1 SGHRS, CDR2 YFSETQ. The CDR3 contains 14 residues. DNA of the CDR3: TGCGCCAGCAGCTTACGGGGTAGTGGGACTGAAGCTTTCTTT. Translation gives CASSLRGSGTEAFF.

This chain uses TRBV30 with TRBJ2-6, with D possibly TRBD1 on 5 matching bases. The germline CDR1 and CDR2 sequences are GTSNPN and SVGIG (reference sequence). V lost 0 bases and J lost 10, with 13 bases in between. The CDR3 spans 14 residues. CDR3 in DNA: TGTGCCTGGAGTGTAGGGGTTGGGGTAAACGTCCTGACTTTC. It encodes CAWSVGVGVNVLTF.

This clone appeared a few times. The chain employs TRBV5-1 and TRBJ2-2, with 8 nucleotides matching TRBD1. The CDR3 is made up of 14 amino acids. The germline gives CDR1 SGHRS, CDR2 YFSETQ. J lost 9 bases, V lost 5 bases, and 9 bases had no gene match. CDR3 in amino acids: CASRPDRGGRELFF. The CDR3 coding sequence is TGCGCCAGCAGGCCTGACAGGGGCGGCAGGGAGCTGTTTTTT.

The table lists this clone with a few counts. Written as DNA, the CDR3 is TGTGCCAGCAGCCCGGCCCGGTCCAACTACGAGCAGTACTTC. Residues: CASSPARSNYEQYF. The J gene is TRBJ2-7, the V gene TRBV13, with no clear D. V was clipped by 5 bases and J by 3 bases, with 14 bases between them. The CDR3 is 14 amino acids. Germline CDR1 is PRHDT and CDR2 is FYEKMQ (reference sequence).

The CDR3 DNA sequence: TGCGCCAGCAAGGTGAACACCGGGGAGCTGTTTTTT. This gives the protein CASKVNTGELFF. The chain recombines TRBV5-1 with TRBJ2-2, with unresolved D. The CDR3 runs to 12 residues. CDR1 and CDR2 (germline): SGHRS, YFSETQ. Trimming pared 6 bases from V and 1 base from J, leaving 4 bases between.

CDR3 nucleotides: TGTGCTAGTGATGAGGGTGACGGGGAGCTGTTTTTT. Protein product: CASDEGDGELFF. The rearrangement uses TRBV12-5 and TRBJ2-2, with D possibly TRBD2 on 5 matching bases. V lost 7 bases and J 7 bases, leaving 10 bases between the germline ends. Per the germline V gene, CDR1 is LGHNT and CDR2 is FRNRAP. CDR3 length: 12 amino acids.

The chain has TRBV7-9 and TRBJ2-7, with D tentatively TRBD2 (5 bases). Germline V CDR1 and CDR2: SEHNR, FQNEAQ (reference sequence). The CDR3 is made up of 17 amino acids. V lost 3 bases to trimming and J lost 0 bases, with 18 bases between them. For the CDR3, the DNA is TGTGCCAGCAGCTTCCCCCGGGGTCCGGGAAGCTCCTACGAGCAGTACTTC. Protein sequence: CASSFPRGPGSSYEQYF.

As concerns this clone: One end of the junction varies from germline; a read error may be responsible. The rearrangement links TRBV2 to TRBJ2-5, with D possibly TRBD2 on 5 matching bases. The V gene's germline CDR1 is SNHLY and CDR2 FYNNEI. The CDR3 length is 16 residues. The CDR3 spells CASSERGLRVQEIQYF. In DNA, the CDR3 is TGTGCCAGCAGCGAACGGGGATTGAGGGTACAAGAGATCCAGTACTTC.

DNA of the CDR3: TGTGCCAGCTCACTAAAGGGTGCTCACCAGCCCCAGCATTTT. Translating it yields CASSLKGAHQPQHF. The chain joins TRBV18 to TRBJ1-5; D gene uncertain. Germline lookup yields CDR1 KGHSH and CDR2 LQKENI. Between the trimmed V and J ends, which lost 4 bases and 7 bases, there was a span of 14 bases. This CDR3 is 14 amino acids long.

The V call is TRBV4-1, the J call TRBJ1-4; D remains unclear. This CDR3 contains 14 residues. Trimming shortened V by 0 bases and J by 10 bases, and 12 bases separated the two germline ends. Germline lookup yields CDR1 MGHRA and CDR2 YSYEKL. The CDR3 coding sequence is TGCGCCAGCAGCCAAGATATTGTGGCCGGAAAACTGTTTTTT. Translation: CASSQDIVAGKLFF.

CDR3 DNA sequence: TGTGCCAGCAGTTACTCGGCCAGAAGGGCAGATACGCAGTATTTT. Protein sequence: CASSYSARRADTQYF. V usage is TRBV6-6 and J usage is TRBJ2-3; D gene ambiguous. Germline CDR1 reads MNHNY; CDR2 reads SVGAGI (reference sequence). The CDR3 spans 15 residues. The V gene lost 0 bases and the J gene lost 4 bases, with 11 bases spanning the gap.

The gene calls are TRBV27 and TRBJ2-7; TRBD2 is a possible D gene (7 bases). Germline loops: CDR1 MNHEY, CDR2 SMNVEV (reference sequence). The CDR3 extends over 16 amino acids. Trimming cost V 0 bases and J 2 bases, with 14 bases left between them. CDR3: CASSLSNGGPAYEQYF. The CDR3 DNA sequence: TGTGCCAGCAGTTTATCGAACGGGGGGCCGGCCTACGAGCAGTACTTC.

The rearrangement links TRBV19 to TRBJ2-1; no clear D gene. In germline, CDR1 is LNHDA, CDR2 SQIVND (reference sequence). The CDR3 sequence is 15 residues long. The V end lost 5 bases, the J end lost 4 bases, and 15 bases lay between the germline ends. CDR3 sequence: CASSSAYNIYNEQFF. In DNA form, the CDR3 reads TGTGCCAGTAGTTCCGCTTACAACATTTACAATGAGCAGTTCTTC.

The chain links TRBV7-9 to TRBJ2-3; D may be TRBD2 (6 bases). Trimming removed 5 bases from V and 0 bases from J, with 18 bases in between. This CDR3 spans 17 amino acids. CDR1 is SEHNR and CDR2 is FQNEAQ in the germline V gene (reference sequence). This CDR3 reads CASSPPASVSSTDTQYF. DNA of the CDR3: TGTGCCAGCAGCCCCCCGGCTAGCGTATCTAGCACAGATACGCAGTATTTT.

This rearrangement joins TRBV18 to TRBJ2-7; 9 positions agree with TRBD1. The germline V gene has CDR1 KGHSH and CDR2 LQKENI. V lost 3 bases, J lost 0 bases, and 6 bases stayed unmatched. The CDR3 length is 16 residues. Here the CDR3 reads CASSPTGQGNSYEQYF. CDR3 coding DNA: TGTGCCAGCTCACCGACGGGACAGGGAAACTCCTACGAGCAGTACTTC.

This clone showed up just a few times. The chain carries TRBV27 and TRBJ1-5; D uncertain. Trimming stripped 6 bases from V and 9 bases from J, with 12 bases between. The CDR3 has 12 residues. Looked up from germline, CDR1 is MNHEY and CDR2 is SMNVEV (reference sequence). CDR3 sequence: CASSSGASPQHF. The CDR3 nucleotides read TGTGCCAGCAGCTCAGGTGCGTCGCCCCAGCATTTT.

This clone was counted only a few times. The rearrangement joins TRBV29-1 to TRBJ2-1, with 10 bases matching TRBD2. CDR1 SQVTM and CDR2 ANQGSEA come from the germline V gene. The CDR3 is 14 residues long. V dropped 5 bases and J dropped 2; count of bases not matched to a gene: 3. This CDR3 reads CSVLAGDTYNEQFF. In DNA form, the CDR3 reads TGCAGCGTTCTAGCGGGGGATACCTACAATGAGCAGTTCTTC.

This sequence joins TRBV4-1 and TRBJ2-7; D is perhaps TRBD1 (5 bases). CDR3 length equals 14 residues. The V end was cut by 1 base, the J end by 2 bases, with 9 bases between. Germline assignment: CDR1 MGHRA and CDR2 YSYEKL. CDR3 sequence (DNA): TGCGCCAGCAGCCAAGTGACAGAAGCCTACGAGCAGTACTTC. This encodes CASSQVTEAYEQYF.

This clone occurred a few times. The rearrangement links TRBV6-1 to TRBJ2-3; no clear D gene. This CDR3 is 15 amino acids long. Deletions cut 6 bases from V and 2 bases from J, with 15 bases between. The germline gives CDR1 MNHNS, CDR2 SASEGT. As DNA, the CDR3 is TGTGCCAGCAGGCTCGGACGGATCCTCACAGATACGCAGTATTTT. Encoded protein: CASRLGRILTDTQYF.

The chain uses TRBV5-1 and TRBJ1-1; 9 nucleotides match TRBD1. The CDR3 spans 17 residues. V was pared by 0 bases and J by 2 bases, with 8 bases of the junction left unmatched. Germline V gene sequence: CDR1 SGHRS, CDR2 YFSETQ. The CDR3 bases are TGCGCCAGCAGCTTGGTACGGACAGGGGTGGGTAACACTGAAGCTTTCTTT. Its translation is CASSLVRTGVGNTEAFF.